These 2 T cell receptor beta chains were all obtained from the same sample, sequenced in a study of response to subunit inactivated influenza vaccine. TCRdb fed the RT-PCR reads into MiXCR, producing one record per CDR3 protein. The table shows around 530,000 distinct CDR3 sequences, with about 12% occurring only once. The sample here was PBMCs from blood, taken on the day of vaccination. The receptors derive from a man between 50 and 59 years old who received an inactivated influenza vaccine.

This clonotype was picked up a small number of times. V and J are TRBV4-3 and TRBJ2-5; D gene uncertain. Between the trimmed V and J ends, which lost 0 bases and 5 bases, there was a span of 10 bases. The V gene's germline CDR1 is LGHNA and CDR2 YSLEER. The CDR3 runs to 14 residues. The CDR3 reads CASSQDPWVETQYF. The DNA of the CDR3 is TGCGCCAGCAGCCAAGATCCATGGGTGGAGACCCAGTACTTC.

The gene calls are TRBV7-9 and TRBJ2-2, with D perhaps matching TRBD1 or TRBD2 (5 bases each). The V and J ends lost 2 bases and 4 bases respectively, with 11 bases between them. Germline loops: CDR1 SEHNR, CDR2 FQNEAQ (reference sequence). This CDR3 has 15 residues. The CDR3 nucleotides read TGTGCCAGCAGCTTAAGGGCAGGGACCACCGGGGAGCTGTTTTTT. It codes for CASSLRAGTTGELFF. The whole variable domain, filled in from reference TRBV7-9 and TRBJ2-2, reads DTGVSQNPRHKITKRGQNVTFRCDPISEHNRLYWYRQTLGQGPEFLTYFQNEAQLEKSRLLSDRFSAERPKGSFSTLEIQRTEQGDSAMYLCASSLRAGTTGELFFGEGSRLTVL.